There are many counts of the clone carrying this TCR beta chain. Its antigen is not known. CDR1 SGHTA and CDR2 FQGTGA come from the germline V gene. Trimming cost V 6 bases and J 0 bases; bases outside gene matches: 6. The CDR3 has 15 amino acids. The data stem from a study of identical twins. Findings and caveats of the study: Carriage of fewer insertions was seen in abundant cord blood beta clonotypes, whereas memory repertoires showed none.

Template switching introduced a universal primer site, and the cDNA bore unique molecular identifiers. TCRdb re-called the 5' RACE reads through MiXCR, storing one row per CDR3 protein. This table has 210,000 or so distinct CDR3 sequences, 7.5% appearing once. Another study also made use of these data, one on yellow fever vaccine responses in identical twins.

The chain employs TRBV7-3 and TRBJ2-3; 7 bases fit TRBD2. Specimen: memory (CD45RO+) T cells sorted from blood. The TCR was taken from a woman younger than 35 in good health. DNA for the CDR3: TGTGCCAGCAGGGCTAGCGGTGCTAGCACAGATACGCAGTATTTT. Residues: CASRASGASTDTQYF.